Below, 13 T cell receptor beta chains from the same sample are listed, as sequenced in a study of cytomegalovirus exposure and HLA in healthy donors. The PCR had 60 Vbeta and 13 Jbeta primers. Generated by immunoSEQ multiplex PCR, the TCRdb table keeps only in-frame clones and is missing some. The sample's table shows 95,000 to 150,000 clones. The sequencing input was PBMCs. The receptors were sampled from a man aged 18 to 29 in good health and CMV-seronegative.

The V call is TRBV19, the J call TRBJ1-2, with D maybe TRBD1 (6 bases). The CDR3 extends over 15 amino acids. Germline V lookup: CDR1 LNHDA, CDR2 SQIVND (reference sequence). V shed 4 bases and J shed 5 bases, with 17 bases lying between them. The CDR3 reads CASSKVETGIYGYTF. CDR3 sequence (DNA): TGTGCCAGTAGTAAGGTGGAGACAGGCATTTATGGCTACACCTTC. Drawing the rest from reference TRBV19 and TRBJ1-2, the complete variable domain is DGGITQSPKYLFRKEGQNVTLSCEQNLNHDAMYWYRQDPGQGLRLIYYSQIVNDFQKGDIAEGYSVSREKKESFPLTVTSAQKNPTAFYLCASSKVETGIYGYTFGSGTRLTVV.

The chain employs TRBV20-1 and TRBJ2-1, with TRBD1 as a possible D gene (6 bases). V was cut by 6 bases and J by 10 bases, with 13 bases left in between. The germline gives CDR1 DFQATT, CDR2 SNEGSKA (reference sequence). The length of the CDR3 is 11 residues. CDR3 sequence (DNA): TGCAGTGCGACACTAGGGGGAGAGCAGTTCTTC. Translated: CSATLGGEQFF.

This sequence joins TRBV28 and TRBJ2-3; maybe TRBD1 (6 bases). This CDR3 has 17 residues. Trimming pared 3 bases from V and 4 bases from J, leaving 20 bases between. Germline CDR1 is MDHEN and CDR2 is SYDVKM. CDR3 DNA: TGTGCCAGCAGTTTTTCACAGGGTCGTTCATACCCAGATACGCAGTATTTT. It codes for CASSFSQGRSYPDTQYF.

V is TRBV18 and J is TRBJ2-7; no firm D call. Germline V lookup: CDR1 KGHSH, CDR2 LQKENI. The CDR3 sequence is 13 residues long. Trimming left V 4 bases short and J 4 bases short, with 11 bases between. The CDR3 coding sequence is TGTGCCAGCTCACTACTACCCGATTACGAGCAGTACTTC. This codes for CASSLLPDYEQYF.

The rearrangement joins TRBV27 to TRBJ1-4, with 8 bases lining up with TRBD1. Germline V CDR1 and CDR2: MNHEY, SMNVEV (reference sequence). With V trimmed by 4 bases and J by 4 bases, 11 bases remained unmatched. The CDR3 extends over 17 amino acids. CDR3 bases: TGTGCCAGCAGTTCCCGAATCACGACAGGGGTTAATGAAAAACTGTTTTTT. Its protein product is CASSSRITTGVNEKLFF. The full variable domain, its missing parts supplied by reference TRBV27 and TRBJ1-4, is EAQVTQNPRYLITVTGKKLTVTCSQNMNHEYMSWYRQDPGLGLRQIYYSMNVEVTDKGDVPEGYKVSRKEKRNFPLILESPSPNQTSLYFCASSSRITTGVNEKLFFGSGTQLSVL.

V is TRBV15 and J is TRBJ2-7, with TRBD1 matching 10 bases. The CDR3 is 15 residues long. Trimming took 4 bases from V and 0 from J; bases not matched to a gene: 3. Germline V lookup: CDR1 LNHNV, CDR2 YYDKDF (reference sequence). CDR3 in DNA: TGTGCCACCAGCACAGGGGACAGGGGCTCCTACGAGCAGTACTTC. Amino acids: CATSTGDRGSYEQYF.

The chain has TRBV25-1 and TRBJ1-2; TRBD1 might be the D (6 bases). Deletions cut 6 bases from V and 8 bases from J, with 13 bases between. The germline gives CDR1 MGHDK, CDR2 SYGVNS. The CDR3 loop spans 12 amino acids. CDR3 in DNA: TGTGCCAGCAGCCGGGGGGCGCGGGGCTACACCTTC. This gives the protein CASSRGARGYTF.

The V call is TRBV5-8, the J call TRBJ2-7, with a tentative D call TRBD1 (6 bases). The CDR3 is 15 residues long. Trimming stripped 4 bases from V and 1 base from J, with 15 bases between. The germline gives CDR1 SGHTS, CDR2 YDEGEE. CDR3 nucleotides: TGTGCCAGCAGCCAGACAGGTGGTTTATCCTACGAGCAGTACTTC. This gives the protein CASSQTGGLSYEQYF.

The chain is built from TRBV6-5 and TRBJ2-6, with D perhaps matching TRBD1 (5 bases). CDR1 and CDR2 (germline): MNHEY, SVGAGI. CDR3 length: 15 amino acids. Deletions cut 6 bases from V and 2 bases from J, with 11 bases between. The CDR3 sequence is CASRSAGPGANVLTF. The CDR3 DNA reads TGTGCCAGCAGGTCTGCAGGGCCTGGGGCCAACGTCCTGACTTTC.

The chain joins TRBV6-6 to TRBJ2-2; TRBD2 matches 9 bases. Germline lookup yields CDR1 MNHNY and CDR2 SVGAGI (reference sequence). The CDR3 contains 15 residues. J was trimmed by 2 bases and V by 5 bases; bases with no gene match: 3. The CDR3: CASSLSGGNTGELFF. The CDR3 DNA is TGTGCCAGCAGTCTTAGCGGGGGCAACACCGGGGAGCTGTTTTTT.

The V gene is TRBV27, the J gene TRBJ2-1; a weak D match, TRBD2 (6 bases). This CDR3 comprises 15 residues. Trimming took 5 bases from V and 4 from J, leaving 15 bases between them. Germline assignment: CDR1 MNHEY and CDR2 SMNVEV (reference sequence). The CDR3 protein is CASSPGLATYNEQFF. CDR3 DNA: TGTGCCAGCAGTCCCGGGCTAGCGACGTACAATGAGCAGTTCTTC.

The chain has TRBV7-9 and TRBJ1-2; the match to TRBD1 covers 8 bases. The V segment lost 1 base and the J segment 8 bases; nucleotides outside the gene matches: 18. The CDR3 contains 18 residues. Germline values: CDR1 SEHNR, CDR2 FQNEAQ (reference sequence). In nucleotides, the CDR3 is TGTGCCAGCAGCTTAGGAACCGGGACAGGAGCGATTTTAAGGGGCTACACCTTC. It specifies CASSLGTGTGAILRGYTF.

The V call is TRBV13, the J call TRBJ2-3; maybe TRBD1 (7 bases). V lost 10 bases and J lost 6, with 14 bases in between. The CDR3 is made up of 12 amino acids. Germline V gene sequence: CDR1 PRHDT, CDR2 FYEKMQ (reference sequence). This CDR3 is CATGGSSDTQYF. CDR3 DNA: TGTGCCACAGGGGGGTCGTCGGATACGCAGTATTTT.